The source of this TCR beta chain is a study of blood T cell repertoires in COVID-19. The table came from immunoSEQ multiplex PCR; TCRdb's copy has only in-frame clones and leaves some out. The table records tens of thousands of clones, 65% to 80% of them present only once. This CDR3 region has 13 residues. The germline gives CDR1 SGHNT, CDR2 YYREEE (reference sequence). Trimming took 5 bases from V and 0 from J, leaving 8 bases between them. This TCR was sampled from a man aged 25 to 45 with COVID-19, enrolled during active disease. Sequenced sample: peripheral blood. The rearrangement joins TRBV5-4 to TRBJ2-5; possibly TRBD2 for D (5 bases). CDR3 sequence reads: CASSRGYQETQYF. The CDR3 nucleotides read TGTGCCAGCAGTCGAGGGTACCAAGAGACCCAGTACTTC. The whole variable domain, remainder taken from reference TRBV5-4 and TRBJ2-5, is ETGVTQSPTHLIKTRGQQVTLRCSSQSGHNTVSWYQQALGQGPQFIFQYYREEENGRGNFPPRFSGLQFPNYSSELNVNALELDDSALYLCASSRGYQETQYFGPGTRLLVL.